A selection of T cell receptor beta chains follows, all from one sample in a study of radiation and T cells in renal cell carcinoma. Measured with immunoSEQ multiplex PCR; TCRdb has only the in-frame clones, and not every one. Of roughly 53,000 clones in the sample, roughly 83% were seen once. The sample was blood, taken from a patient whose treatment included radiotherapy and nephrectomy. The receptor set was obtained from a woman between 65 and 79 years old with renal cell carcinoma. Each CDR3 is given with its conserved first and last residue. Fields, in order: clone size, V gene, D gene, J gene, CDR3 DNA, CDR3 protein. A D gene is named only where the DNA matches it firmly. Expanded clones get a size class; other rows say once, few or many, or leave the size out.

clone size: -
V gene: TRBV5-5
D gene: TRBD2
J gene: TRBJ2-1
CDR3 DNA: TGTGCCAGCAGCTTGGCCTCGTGGCGGGAGGGTGACAATGAGCAGTTCTTC
CDR3 protein: CASSLASWREGDNEQFF

clone size: -
V gene: TRBV9
D gene: -
J gene: TRBJ2-2
CDR3 DNA: TGTGCCAGCAGCGTGGGGGCGGCAGGGACCGGGGAGCTGTTTTTT
CDR3 protein: CASSVGAAGTGELFF

clone size: -
V gene: TRBV19
D gene: -
J gene: TRBJ1-1
CDR3 DNA: TGTGCCAGTAGGAAGACAGGCGTAGGGAACACTGAAGCTTTCTTT
CDR3 protein: CASRKTGVGNTEAFF

clone size: once
V gene: TRBV2
D gene: TRBD1
J gene: TRBJ1-4
CDR3 DNA: TGTGCCAGCAGTGACCGGACAGGGTTGAATGAAAAACTGTTTTTT
CDR3 protein: CASSDRTGLNEKLFF

clone size: -
V gene: TRBV11-3
D gene: TRBD1
J gene: TRBJ1-6
CDR3 DNA: TGTGCCAGCAGCTTTAGGGACAGGTCGGTTTATAATTCACCCCTCCACTTT
CDR3 protein: CASSFRDRSVYNSPLHF

clone size: -
V gene: TRBV2
D gene: -
J gene: TRBJ2-1
CDR3 DNA: TGTGCCAGCAGTGAAGCGGAGTGGTACGGCGATGAGCAGTTCTTC
CDR3 protein: CASSEAEWYGDEQFF

clone size: -
V gene: TRBV18
D gene: TRBD2
J gene: TRBJ2-7
CDR3 DNA: TGTGCCAGCTCACCGGGGGAGGGCCGCGAGCAGTACTTC
CDR3 protein: CASSPGEGREQYF

clone size: -
V gene: TRBV4-3
D gene: TRBD1
J gene: TRBJ1-2
CDR3 DNA: TGCGCCAGCAGCCAAGACATAATTGGGACAGGGTTTATCCACTATGGCTACACCTTC
CDR3 protein: CASSQDIIGTGFIHYGYTF

clone size: few
V gene: TRBV25-1
D gene: -
J gene: TRBJ2-7
CDR3 DNA: TGTGCCAGCAGTGCGCCCCAGAGGGACGAGCAGTACTTC
CDR3 protein: CASSAPQRDEQYF

clone size: -
V gene: TRBV7-6
D gene: TRBD2
J gene: TRBJ2-3
CDR3 DNA: TGTGCCAGCAGCACCAGCGGGGGTGGTACAGATACGCAGTATTTT
CDR3 protein: CASSTSGGGTDTQYF

clone size: -
V gene: TRBV29-1
D gene: -
J gene: TRBJ1-1
CDR3 DNA: TGCAGCGTTGACTCTTCGACAGAAGCTTTCTTT
CDR3 protein: CSVDSSTEAFF

clone size: -
V gene: TRBV6-5
D gene: -
J gene: TRBJ1-2
CDR3 DNA: TGTGCCAGCAGCCACGCCGCAGCAGACTATGGCTACACCTTC
CDR3 protein: CASSHAAADYGYTF

clone size: -
V gene: TRBV4-2
D gene: -
J gene: TRBJ2-3
CDR3 DNA: TGTGCCAGCAGCCAAGAACTAGGAAGGAAAGATACGCAGTATTTT
CDR3 protein: CASSQELGRKDTQYF

clone size: -
V gene: TRBV2
D gene: -
J gene: TRBJ2-2
CDR3 DNA: TGTGCCAGCAGTAACAGGGAAGGGAACACCGGGGAGCTGTTTTTT
CDR3 protein: CASSNREGNTGELFF

clone size: -
V gene: TRBV5-4
D gene: -
J gene: TRBJ1-4
CDR3 DNA: TGTGCCAGCAGCGCCCGGGACGTACTTGCAACTAATGAAAAACTGTTTTTT
CDR3 protein: CASSARDVLATNEKLFF

clone size: -
V gene: TRBV11-2
D gene: -
J gene: TRBJ2-2
CDR3 DNA: TGTGCCAGCATCGCCACCGGGGCGGGGAGCTACACCGGGGAGCTGTTTTTT
CDR3 protein: CASIATGAGSYTGELFF